The source of this T cell receptor (beta chain) is a study of blood T cell repertoires in COVID-19. The germline V gene encodes CDR1 SGHRS and CDR2 YFSETQ. This CDR3 region has 12 residues. V lost 0 bases to trimming and J lost 9 bases, with 7 bases between them. Profiling relied on immunoSEQ multiplex PCR, and the TCRdb table lists in-frame clones only, not all of them. The sample consists of roughly 330,000 clones, over 70% of them appearing once. The receptor comes from a man between 25 and 39 years old who had recovered from COVID-19. The rearrangement links TRBV5-1 to TRBJ2-1, with D possibly being TRBD1 (5 bases). Sequencing was carried out using PBMCs or T cells enriched from blood (not recorded which). The CDR3 nucleotides are TGCGCCAGCAGCTTGGAAACAGGTGAGCAGTTCTTC. Translation gives CASSLETGEQFF.